A selection of T cell receptor beta chains follows, all from one sample in a study of blood T cell repertoires in COVID-19. Produced via immunoSEQ multiplex PCR; TCRdb's table is partial and in-frame only. The sample holds roughly 130,000 clones, approximately 79% seen once. Sample: peripheral blood. These receptors were collected from a man in his sixties with acute or convalescent COVID-19. Each CDR3 is given with its conserved first and last residue. The D gene is left open where the match is weak. The size of a clone is reported for some rows only, either as once, few or many, or as a class for expanded clones.

j_gene,v_gene,abundance,d_gene,CDR3nt,CDR3aa
TRBJ1-2,TRBV5-4,NA,NA,TGTGCCAGCAGCTTAACTGCGGGCTATGGCTACACCTTC,CASSLTAGYGYTF
TRBJ2-1,TRBV4-3,NA,TRBD2,TGCGCCAGCAGCCAAATGCGACTAGCTAACAATGAGCAGTTCTTC,CASSQMRLANNEQFF
TRBJ1-4,TRBV20-1,NA,NA,TGCAGTGCTAGTCGGGTTTCGTGGGGCGAAAAACTGTTTTTT,CSASRVSWGEKLFF
TRBJ2-7,TRBV5-1,NA,NA,TGCGCCAGCAGCTTGGATGGCAAGTCCTACGAGCAGTACTTC,CASSLDGKSYEQYF
TRBJ1-4,TRBV28,NA,NA,TGTGCCAGCAGCCTACAGGGAGTGGGGGAAAAACTGTTTTTT,CASSLQGVGEKLFF
TRBJ2-6,TRBV5-6,NA,TRBD1,TGTGCCAGCAGCTTTTCGCTGGGACAGGTATACTCTGGGGCCAACGTCCTGACTTTC,CASSFSLGQVYSGANVLTF
TRBJ2-1,TRBV7-3,NA,TRBD2,TGTGCCAGCAGCTTGACTAGCGGGAGATACAATGAGCAGTTCTTC,CASSLTSGRYNEQFF
TRBJ1-2,TRBV10-3,NA,NA,TGTGCCATCGGGGCCATAGGGGTTGGTGGCTACACCTTC,CAIGAIGVGGYTF
TRBJ2-5,TRBV5-1,NA,NA,TGCGCCAGCAGCTTGGCCTGGAGAGGGGGGACCCAGTACTTC,CASSLAWRGGTQYF
TRBJ1-6,TRBV5-6,NA,NA,TGTGCCAGCAGCTTGGGAGTGAGGGTCGATAATTCACCCCTCCACTTT,CASSLGVRVDNSPLHF
TRBJ1-5,TRBV13,NA,NA,TGTGCCAGCAGCTTAAGCCGAAATCAGCCCCAGCATTTT,CASSLSRNQPQHF
TRBJ1-1,TRBV7-3,few,TRBD1,TGTGCCAGCAGTGCTGGGACAGGGAGCACTGAAGCTTTCTTT,CASSAGTGSTEAFF
TRBJ1-2,TRBV6-5,NA,NA,TGTGCCAGCAGGCTGGGTACAGGGACCTATGGCTACACCTTC,CASRLGTGTYGYTF
TRBJ2-2,TRBV5-5,once,TRBD1,TGTGCCAGCAGCCTGGACAGGGGTCGGGGTACCGGGGAGCTGTTTTTT,CASSLDRGRGTGELFF
TRBJ2-7,TRBV2,NA,NA,TGTGCCAGCAGTGTTCAAGCGGGGCAGTACTTC,CASSVQAGQYF
TRBJ1-1,TRBV28,NA,NA,TGTGCCAGTAGGGCCGGGGGGGTGAACACTGAAGCTTTCTTT,CASRAGGVNTEAFF
TRBJ1-6,TRBV29-1,NA,NA,TGCAGCGTTACCACTACAACCGGATCACCCCTCCACTTT,CSVTTTTGSPLHF
TRBJ2-1,TRBV27,few,NA,TGTGCCAGCAGTTTGGGACGGGAGTTGGTCAATGAGCAGTTCTTC,CASSLGRELVNEQFF
TRBJ2-7,TRBV13,NA,NA,TGTGCCAGCAGCTTAGGCCAACGGTCCTACGAGCAGTACTTC,CASSLGQRSYEQYF
TRBJ2-1,TRBV23-1,NA,TRBD1,TGCGCCAGCAGTCAATTAGGGACAGGGAGGACCTACAATGAGCAGTTCTTC,CASSQLGTGRTYNEQFF
TRBJ1-1,TRBV18,NA,TRBD1,TGTGCCAGCTCACCAAGGGGGACAGGGGGCGAAGGGCAAGCTTTCTTT,CASSPRGTGGEGQAFF
TRBJ2-1,TRBV30,NA,TRBD1,TGTGCCTATAGACAGGGGTCTTACAATGAGCAGTTCTTC,CAYRQGSYNEQFF
TRBJ2-5,TRBV11-2,NA,NA,TGTGCCAGCAGCCACCGAGCGGCCTTATCCTGGGAGACCCAGTACTTC,CASSHRAALSWETQYF
TRBJ1-1,TRBV10-3,NA,NA,TGTGCCATCAGTGTTGTATGGGCGAACACTGAAGCTTTCTTT,CAISVVWANTEAFF
TRBJ2-5,TRBV13,NA,NA,TGTGCCAGCAGCCTAGCCCCCCGATCGAGGGAGACCCAGTACTTC,CASSLAPRSRETQYF
TRBJ2-4,TRBV5-4,NA,TRBD1,TGTGCCAGCAGCTCCCGGACAGGAAGAAACATTCAGTACTTC,CASSSRTGRNIQYF
TRBJ2-2,TRBV18,NA,NA,TGTGCCAGCTCACCAAGGGCAGGGGACACCGGGGAGCTGTTTTTT,CASSPRAGDTGELFF
TRBJ2-4,TRBV5-1,NA,NA,TGCGCCAGCAGCTTGGCCCATGCAGGGAACATTCAGTACTTC,CASSLAHAGNIQYF
TRBJ1-2,TRBV3-1/TRBV3-2,NA,NA,TGTGCCAGCAGCCCCGGGGGGGAGGGCGTGTATGGCTACACCTTC,CASSPGGEGVYGYTF
TRBJ2-2,TRBV27,NA,NA,TGTGCCAGCAGTCCCGACGGGAAATACACCGGGGAGCTGTTTTTT,CASSPDGKYTGELFF
TRBJ2-6,TRBV24-1,NA,NA,TGTGCCACCAGTGATCCTTTACAGGGCTCTGGGGCCAACGTCCTGACTTTC,CATSDPLQGSGANVLTF
TRBJ1-1,TRBV24-1,once,NA,TGTGCCACGAGGATGGGAGGGGTGAACACTGAAGCTTTCTTT,CATRMGGVNTEAFF
TRBJ1-2,TRBV28,once,TRBD1,TGTGCCAGCAGTTTACAGGGGGTGGGCTATGGCTACACCTTC,CASSLQGVGYGYTF
TRBJ2-5,TRBV4-2,NA,TRBD2,TGTGCCAGCAGCCAAGGTTTTCCTGGCGGGAGGAGTGAGACCCAGTACTTC,CASSQGFPGGRSETQYF
TRBJ2-1,TRBV2,NA,TRBD1,TGTGCCAGCAGTTGGCGCCCCCCAGGGGGTGAGCAGTTCTTC,CASSWRPPGGEQFF
TRBJ1-2,TRBV11-2,NA,NA,TGTGCTGGAGGCAAGGACGGACTGAATGGCTACACCTTC,CAGGKDGLNGYTF
TRBJ1-5,TRBV4-2,NA,NA,TGTGCCAGCAGCCAAGAACGGGGACAGCCCCAGCATTTT,CASSQERGQPQHF
TRBJ2-2,TRBV2,NA,NA,TGTGCCAGCAGTTTTTCTCCAGCAGGGGGGAGAGCGAACACCGGGGAGCTGTTTTTT,CASSFSPAGGRANTGELFF
TRBJ1-2,TRBV5-4,NA,NA,TGTGCCAGCAGGAGCGGAGCAGATGGGGGCAACTATGGCTACACCTTC,CASRSGADGGNYGYTF
TRBJ1-6,TRBV30,NA,NA,TGTGCCTGGAGCGACCGGACAGATTCACCCCTCCACTTT,CAWSDRTDSPLHF
TRBJ2-7,TRBV14,NA,TRBD1,TGTGCCAGCAGCCGACCCGGACAGGGGTCCCACGAGCAGTACTTC,CASSRPGQGSHEQYF
TRBJ1-4,TRBV29-1,NA,NA,TGCAGCGGTCGGGACATCAATGAAAAACTGTTTTTT,CSGRDINEKLFF
TRBJ2-7,TRBV28,NA,NA,TGTGCCAGCAGTCCCTCTCGGAACAGATACGAGCAGTACTTC,CASSPSRNRYEQYF
TRBJ1-3,TRBV28,NA,NA,TGTGCCAGCAGGCGGTGGGGAGACATCGGAAACACCATATATTTT,CASRRWGDIGNTIYF
TRBJ2-1,TRBV3-1/TRBV3-2,NA,NA,TGTGCCAGCAGCCAGAAAAGCAGGGGGGATGAGCAGTTCTTC,CASSQKSRGDEQFF
TRBJ1-5,TRBV28,few,NA,TGTGCCAGCAGCCCACTGGGGGGGGTTGGCAATCAGCCCCAGCATTTT,CASSPLGGVGNQPQHF
TRBJ2-3,TRBV19,NA,NA,TGTGCCAGTAGTATAGGCGGGTTTACAGATACGCAGTATTTT,CASSIGGFTDTQYF
TRBJ1-3,TRBV7-8,NA,NA,TGTGCCAGCAGCTTAGCCGACAGCTCTGGAAACACCATATATTTT,CASSLADSSGNTIYF
TRBJ2-3,TRBV11-3,NA,NA,TGTGCCAGCAGCGAGCACACAGATACGCAGTATTTT,CASSEHTDTQYF
TRBJ2-5,TRBV3-1/TRBV3-2,NA,NA,TGTGCCAGCAGCTATGGAGGGCGGTTCCCAGAGACCCAGTACTTC,CASSYGGRFPETQYF
TRBJ1-4,TRBV28,NA,TRBD1,TGTGCCAGCTTCGACAGGGGCGATGAAAAACTGTTTTTT,CASFDRGDEKLFF
TRBJ2-2,TRBV27,once,NA,TGTGCCAGCAGTTGGAGGGCCCTCGGTACCGGGGAGCTGTTTTTT,CASSWRALGTGELFF
TRBJ1-2,TRBV28,NA,NA,TGTGCCAGCAGTTTATTAGGGCACCTGAGGGTCTATGGCTACACCTTC,CASSLLGHLRVYGYTF
TRBJ1-5,TRBV19,NA,NA,TGTGCCAGTATGGGGATTGGGAGTCAGCCCCAGCATTTT,CASMGIGSQPQHF
TRBJ1-1,TRBV25-1,NA,TRBD1,TGTGCCAGCAGTGATCGCGGGACAGGCGCCGGGGAAGCTTTCTTT,CASSDRGTGAGEAFF
TRBJ1-5,TRBV2,few,NA,TGTGCCAGCAGTGTGCTAAGCAATCAGCCCCAGCATTTT,CASSVLSNQPQHF
TRBJ1-2,TRBV28,many,NA,TGTGCCAGCAGTTTAGGTCGGTCAGGAGGCTACACCTTC,CASSLGRSGGYTF
TRBJ2-7,TRBV28,NA,TRBD2,TGTGCCAGCAGTCAGGGTTCGGGAGGAGACTACGAGCAGTACTTC,CASSQGSGGDYEQYF
TRBJ1-5,TRBV19,once,NA,TGTGCCAGTAGTGTTATCTCCCCCAGGGGTGATCAGCCCCAGCATTTT,CASSVISPRGDQPQHF
TRBJ2-7,TRBV11-3,NA,TRBD1,TGTGCCAGCAGCCGGGACAGGGACGAGCAGTACTTC,CASSRDRDEQYF